The 5 T cell receptor beta chains in this list originate from one sample, sequenced in a study of early T cells in non-severe SARS-CoV-2 infection (dated by TCRdb to about 2021). Library construction relied on 5' RACE. The listed sequencing device is NextSeq 500. Using fastp at Q25 and MiXCR, TCRdb reprocessed the public reads and kept productive beta chains. Every CDR3 protein is listed once, alongside the most common genes and DNA of its rows. This sample comprises roughly 100,000 distinct CDR3 sequences, about an eighth of them detected only once. Roughly 6.3% of the sample goes to the ten largest clones. Sequenced material: whole blood. These receptors all come from an adult who was a healthcare worker with PCR-confirmed SARS-CoV-2 infection or an uninfected control (not recorded which).

This clonotype has a count of ten or more. The chain is built from TRBV4-3 and TRBJ1-1, with D possibly being TRBD1 (6 bases). Germline V gene lookup returns CDR1 LGHNA and CDR2 YSLEER. The CDR3 is 16 residues long. Deletions cut 0 bases from V and 5 bases from J, with 16 bases between. The CDR3 here is CASSQDVGTGLTEAFF. The CDR3 DNA reads TGCGCCAGCAGCCAAGATGTCGGAACAGGGCTTACTGAAGCTTTCTTT.

This clonotype has at least ten counts. This rearrangement joins TRBV28 to TRBJ2-5; perhaps TRBD2 as D (5 bases). V was trimmed by 6 bases and J by 7 bases, leaving 12 bases between them. The germline gives CDR1 MDHEN, CDR2 SYDVKM. The CDR3 extends over 12 amino acids. Here the CDR3 DNA reads TGTGCCAGCAGCCCCGATCGGGGGACCCAGTACTTC. Protein product: CASSPDRGTQYF.

In its sample, this clonotype was seen many times. The chain joins TRBV12-3 or TRBV12-4 to TRBJ2-6; D uncertain. V dropped 6 bases and J dropped 4 bases, with 7 bases sitting between them. There are 13 residues in the CDR3. The CDR3, as DNA: TGTGCCAGCAGCGCAAGCGGGGCCAACGTCCTGACTTTC. Its protein product is CASSASGANVLTF.

A note on this clonotype: A much larger clone lies one base from this, so it may be a read error. CDR3 in amino acids: CASSLGTGPYGQYF. CDR3 sequence (DNA): TGTGCCAGCAGTTTAGGGACAGGCCCCTACGGGCAGTACTTC. This rearrangement joins TRBV27 to TRBJ2-7; 8 bases match TRBD1. Germline V gene lookup returns CDR1 MNHEY and CDR2 SMNVEV (reference sequence). This CDR3 region has 14 residues.

J is TRBJ2-6 and V is TRBV19; D uncertain. V shed 2 bases and J shed 0 bases, with 8 bases lying between them. The CDR3 is made up of 16 amino acids. Germline assignment: CDR1 LNHDA and CDR2 SQIVND (reference sequence). The CDR3 bases are TGTGCCAGTAGTATAAGTCCGGTCTCTGGGGCCAACGTCCTGACTTTC. Amino acids: CASSISPVSGANVLTF. Complete variable domain (other parts from reference TRBV19 and TRBJ2-6): DGGITQSPKYLFRKEGQNVTLSCEQNLNHDAMYWYRQDPGQGLRLIYYSQIVNDFQKGDIAEGYSVSREKKESFPLTVTSAQKNPTAFYLCASSISPVSGANVLTFGAGSRLTVL.